The 17 T cell receptor beta chains presented below share a single source sample, sequenced in a study of T cell responses to AZD1222 COVID-19 vaccine. Produced via immunoSEQ multiplex PCR; TCRdb's table is partial and in-frame only. The sample holds over 150,000 clones, roughly 87% seen once. The sample in question was peripheral blood, obtained on day 0 of AZD1222 vaccination. Source of these receptors: an adult in good health.

The J gene is TRBJ1-4, the V gene TRBV7-9, with D possibly being TRBD1 (6 bases). Germline assignment: CDR1 SEHNR and CDR2 FQNEAQ (reference sequence). V lost 1 base and J 11 bases, leaving 17 bases between the germline ends. CDR3 length: 15 amino acids. Here the CDR3 reads CASSLGRTGRGKLFF. The CDR3 DNA reads as TGTGCCAGCAGCTTAGGGAGGACCGGGAGGGGGAAACTGTTTTTT.

The DNA of the CDR3 is TGTGCCAGCAGCCGCGTTTCATGGGACGAGCAGTACTTC. This sequence encodes CASSRVSWDEQYF. V is TRBV6-2 or TRBV6-3 and J is TRBJ2-7; unclear D gene. V gave up 6 bases and J gave up 5 bases, with 14 bases separating them. The CDR3 loop spans 13 amino acids. Looked up from germline, CDR1 is MNHEY and CDR2 is SVGEGT.

The chain couples TRBV5-1 to TRBJ1-3, with 8 bases identical to TRBD1. Trimming cost V 0 bases and J 4 bases; bases outside gene matches: 3. This CDR3 spans 15 amino acids. In germline, CDR1 is SGHRS, CDR2 YFSETQ. CDR3 sequence: CASSLEQGGGNTIYF. The CDR3, as DNA: TGCGCCAGCAGCTTGGAACAGGGGGGAGGAAACACCATATATTTT.

The rearrangement uses TRBV28 and TRBJ2-2; D assignment may be TRBD1 or TRBD2 (5 bases each). The CDR3 is 15 amino acids. V lost 2 bases, J lost 0 bases, and 7 bases lay in between. CDR1 and CDR2 from the germline V gene are MDHEN and SYDVKM. The CDR3 DNA reads TGTGCCAGCAGTTTAGGGACGGCGAACACCGGGGAGCTGTTTTTT. Protein sequence: CASSLGTANTGELFF. The whole variable domain, filled in from reference TRBV28 and TRBJ2-2, reads DVKVTQSSRYLVKRTGEKVFLECVQDMDHENMFWYRQDPGLGLRLIYFSYDVKMKEKGDIPEGYSVSREKKERFSLILESASTNQTSMYLCASSLGTANTGELFFGEGSRLTVL.

This clone was observed a few times. This sequence joins TRBV27 and TRBJ1-3, with no clear D. The germline CDR1 and CDR2 sequences are MNHEY and SMNVEV (reference sequence). V was cut by 0 bases and J by 2 bases, with 14 bases left in between. The CDR3 has 17 amino acids. In DNA, the CDR3 is TGTGCCAGCAGTTTATCAGGGAGGCCCGAGGCTGGAAACACCATATATTTT. Translating gives CASSLSGRPEAGNTIYF.

The chain carries TRBV6-5 and TRBJ1-1, with no clear D. Trimming shortened V by 8 bases and J by 0 bases, and 13 bases separated the two germline ends. The CDR3 runs to 14 residues. CDR1 and CDR2 (germline): MNHEY, SVGAGI. CDR3 in DNA: TGTGCCAGCTTGCCCCGCGACATGAACACTGAAGCTTTCTTT. Residues: CASLPRDMNTEAFF.

This clone appeared a single time. V usage is TRBV25-1 and J usage is TRBJ2-7; the D gene is possibly TRBD2 (5 bases). This CDR3 spans 13 amino acids. The germline CDR1 and CDR2 sequences are MGHDK and SYGVNS. Trimming cost V 4 bases and J 3 bases, with 10 bases left between them. The CDR3 coding sequence is TGTGCCAGCAGTGCGGCGGGTGGCTACGAGCAGTACTTC. It is translated as CASSAAGGYEQYF.

The chain has TRBV28 and TRBJ2-2, with 12 bases matching TRBD1. The V segment lost 4 bases and the J segment 5 bases; nucleotides outside the gene matches: 8. Germline V gives CDR1 MDHEN, CDR2 SYDVKM. The CDR3 sequence is 17 residues long. The CDR3 spells CASSSRGDRGPTGELFF. The CDR3 DNA is TGTGCCAGCAGTTCTAGAGGGGACAGGGGGCCTACCGGGGAGCTGTTTTTT.

The rearrangement links TRBV3-1 (or the pseudogene TRBV3-2) to TRBJ2-5, with a tentative D call TRBD1 (5 bases). V lost 4 bases and J lost 4, with 19 bases in between. Germline-derived CDR1 and CDR2 are LGHDT and YNNKEL (reference sequence). The CDR3 is 16 amino acids. CDR3 DNA sequence: TGTGCCAGCAGCCGGGGCCAAGTCCTCGGCCGAGAGACCCAGTACTTC. Translated, it gives CASSRGQVLGRETQYF.

The chain uses TRBV6-5 and TRBJ1-3; D remains unclear. The CDR3 contains 13 residues. Germline V gene sequence: CDR1 MNHEY, CDR2 SVGAGI. Trimming pared 8 bases from V and 1 base from J, leaving 9 bases between. The CDR3 DNA is TGTGCCAGCCTCCGGAAATCTGGAAACACCATATATTTT. Translating it yields CASLRKSGNTIYF.

This clone was detected only once. This rearrangement joins TRBV6-1 to TRBJ2-5; no reliable D call. This CDR3 has 15 amino acids. CDR1 is MNHNS, CDR2 SASEGT, per germline. Between the trimmed V and J ends, which lost 0 bases and 1 base, there was a span of 9 bases. The CDR3 here is CASSEAGRIQETQYF. CDR3 sequence (DNA): TGTGCCAGCAGTGAAGCGGGCAGGATCCAAGAGACCCAGTACTTC.

The gene calls are TRBV11-2 and TRBJ1-1, with a possible D match to TRBD1 (5 bases). Germline values: CDR1 SGHAT, CDR2 FQNNGV. The CDR3 length is 15 residues. The V end was cut by 5 bases, the J end by 1 base, with 14 bases between. CDR3 residues: CASSRTITGNTEAFF. For the CDR3, the DNA is TGTGCCAGCAGCCGCACCATTACAGGGAACACTGAAGCTTTCTTT.

This clone was seen only once. The chain uses TRBV29-1 and TRBJ1-1; maybe TRBD1 (6 bases). With 6 bases removed from V and 5 bases from J, the gap between germline ends came to 16 bases. Germline V gene lookup returns CDR1 SQVTM and CDR2 ANQGSEA. The CDR3 has 13 residues. The CDR3 here is CSVPASGVTEAFF. The CDR3, as DNA: TGCAGCGTACCTGCTTCAGGGGTGACTGAAGCTTTCTTT.

The rearrangement joins TRBV23-1 to TRBJ2-3; a weak D match, TRBD2 (7 bases). TRBV23-1 is noted as an ORF with a role that remains uncertain. V was cut by 2 bases and J by 2 bases, with 17 bases left in between. The CDR3 loop spans 17 amino acids. The CDR3 spells CASSQPSCGGHTDTQYF. The DNA for the CDR3 is TGCGCCAGCAGTCAACCCTCCTGCGGGGGACACACAGATACGCAGTATTTT.

V gene TRBV13 combines with J gene TRBJ2-7; 13 nucleotides agree with TRBD2. CDR1 is PRHDT and CDR2 is FYEKMQ in the germline V gene (reference sequence). This CDR3 has 14 residues. The V and J ends lost 5 bases and 2 bases, in that order; junction bases with no gene match: 0. The DNA for the CDR3 is TGTGCCAGCAGCGGACTAGCGGGGGCCTACGAGCAGTACTTC. Protein product: CASSGLAGAYEQYF.

This chain's CDR3 is CASSVSSGSNQPQHF. As DNA, the CDR3 is TGTGCCAGCAGCGTTAGCTCAGGGTCCAATCAGCCCCAGCATTTT. This chain joins TRBV7-8 and TRBJ1-5; tentatively, D is TRBD1 (5 bases). V lost 5 bases to trimming and J lost 3 bases, with 14 bases between them. This CDR3 is built from 15 residues. Germline CDR1 SGHVS, CDR2 FQNEAQ.

In its sample, this clone was seen once. The rearrangement links TRBV18 to TRBJ1-3, with TRBD1 matching 7 bases. Germline V CDR1 and CDR2: KGHSH, LQKENI. The CDR3 consists of 15 residues. Trimming at V came to 4 bases and at J to 0 bases, leaving 3 bases not matched to a gene. Here the CDR3 reads CASSQDRLSGNTIYF. The CDR3 DNA reads TGTGCCAGCTCACAGGACAGGCTCTCTGGAAACACCATATATTTT.